The rows below give T cell receptor beta chains drawn from one sample of a study of T cells in Graves' hyperthyroidism and ophthalmopathy. From the multiplex PCR reads, TCRdb called clonotypes with MiXCR, one entry per CDR3 protein. In the table there are 300,000 to 450,000 distinct CDR3 sequences, about 16% of which are singletons. Sequenced material: blood. These receptors were taken from a young woman with Graves' hyperthyroidism. CDR3s include the opening cysteine and the closing phenylalanine or tryptophan. The order of the fields is V gene, J gene, D gene, clone size, CDR3 length, CDR3 protein, CDR3 DNA. D genes are given only for firm matches. Part of the rows lack a size; the others show once, few, many or a class for expanded clones.

v_call: TRBV12-3/TRBV12-4
j_call: TRBJ2-5
d_call: TRBD2
clone_size: many
cdr3_length: 18
cdr3_aa: CASSLGVAGDLYQETQYF
cdr3_nt: TGTGCCAGCAGTTTAGGAGTAGCGGGAGACCTGTACCAAGAGACCCAGTACTTC

v_call: TRBV10-3
j_call: TRBJ2-3
d_call: .
clone_size: few
cdr3_length: 13
cdr3_aa: CAITEPITDTQYF
cdr3_nt: TGTGCCATCACCGAGCCAATCACAGATACGCAGTATTTT

v_call: TRBV2
j_call: TRBJ2-5
d_call: TRBD1
clone_size: many
cdr3_length: 15
cdr3_aa: CASSDRGRREETQYF
cdr3_nt: TGTGCCAGCAGTGACAGGGGGCGCAGGGAAGAGACCCAGTACTTC

v_call: TRBV7-9
j_call: TRBJ2-1
d_call: TRBD1
clone_size: few
cdr3_length: 16
cdr3_aa: CASSPRGQGWGNEQFF
cdr3_nt: TGTGCCAGCAGCCCCCGGGGACAGGGATGGGGCAATGAGCAGTTCTTC

v_call: TRBV24-1
j_call: TRBJ1-5
d_call: TRBD1
clone_size: many
cdr3_length: 16
cdr3_aa: CATSDPGQSGNQPQHF
cdr3_nt: TGTGCCACCAGTGACCCGGGACAGTCGGGCAATCAGCCCCAGCATTTT

v_call: TRBV28
j_call: TRBJ2-5
d_call: TRBD2
clone_size: many
cdr3_length: 16
cdr3_aa: CASTLEVAGGKETQYF
cdr3_nt: TGTGCCAGCACCCTTGAGGTAGCGGGAGGGAAAGAGACCCAGTACTTC

v_call: TRBV9
j_call: TRBJ2-5
d_call: .
clone_size: .
cdr3_length: 14
cdr3_aa: CASRGGTASGTQYF
cdr3_nt: TGTGCCAGCAGAGGGGGGACAGCCTCGGGGACCCAGTACTTC

v_call: TRBV30
j_call: TRBJ1-1
d_call: .
clone_size: many
cdr3_length: 11
cdr3_aa: CAIRPNTEAFF
cdr3_nt: TGTGCTATTCGACCGAACACTGAAGCTTTCTTT

v_call: TRBV28
j_call: TRBJ1-5
d_call: .
clone_size: .
cdr3_length: 15
cdr3_aa: CASIPPGPVGQPQHF
cdr3_nt: TGTGCCAGCATCCCGCCGGGGCCAGTCGGTCAGCCCCAGCATTTT

v_call: TRBV20-1
j_call: TRBJ2-7
d_call: TRBD2
clone_size: few
cdr3_length: 16
cdr3_aa: CSAVGTSGRATYEQYF
cdr3_nt: TGCAGTGCCGTCGGGACTAGCGGGAGGGCCACATACGAGCAGTACTTC

v_call: TRBV29-1
j_call: TRBJ2-7
d_call: .
clone_size: many
cdr3_length: 13
cdr3_aa: CSVVLERSYEQYF
cdr3_nt: TGCAGCGTTGTCCTGGAACGATCCTACGAGCAGTACTTC

v_call: TRBV12-3/TRBV12-4
j_call: TRBJ1-4
d_call: .
clone_size: many
cdr3_length: 15
cdr3_aa: CASSFDVATNEKLFF
cdr3_nt: TGTGCCAGCAGTTTCGACGTTGCAACTAATGAAAAACTGTTTTTT

v_call: TRBV3-1
j_call: TRBJ1-3
d_call: .
clone_size: many
cdr3_length: 15
cdr3_aa: CASSQDGQNGNTIYF
cdr3_nt: TGTGCCAGCAGCCAAGATGGGCAGAATGGAAACACCATATATTTT

v_call: TRBV20-1
j_call: TRBJ2-7
d_call: TRBD2
clone_size: many
cdr3_length: 16
cdr3_aa: CSATSVTSGSYYEQYF
cdr3_nt: TGCAGTGCTACATCGGTGACTAGCGGGAGTTACTACGAGCAGTACTTC

v_call: TRBV12-3/TRBV12-4
j_call: TRBJ2-7
d_call: .
clone_size: many
cdr3_length: 13
cdr3_aa: CASSGNMAGEQYF
cdr3_nt: TGTGCCAGCAGTGGGAATATGGCGGGTGAGCAGTACTTC